Below, 11 T cell receptor beta chains from the same sample are listed, as sequenced in a study of siplizumab effects on memory and regulatory T cells. Libraries were prepared by immunoSEQ multiplex PCR; TCRdb keeps only in-frame clonotypes and omits some of them. The profile shows about 110,000 clones, just over 90% of them singletons. The sample comprised Tregs sorted from blood. These receptors were taken from a human donor in good health.

The chain joins TRBV6-6 to TRBJ1-5; D is ambiguous. Germline lookup yields CDR1 MNHNY and CDR2 SVGAGI (reference sequence). V dropped 7 bases and J dropped 10 bases, with 8 bases sitting between them. This CDR3 contains 10 residues. CDR3 sequence reads: CASNKGPQHF. DNA for the CDR3: TGTGCCAGCAATAAGGGACCCCAGCATTTT.

This clone was seen a single time. The chain combines TRBV25-1 with TRBJ2-2; tentatively, D is TRBD2 (6 bases). This CDR3 is built from 14 residues. CDR1 and CDR2 (germline): MGHDK, SYGVNS. V lost 4 bases, J lost 5 bases, and 11 bases lay in between. The CDR3 region is CASSVSGGTGELFF. The DNA for the CDR3 is TGTGCCAGCAGTGTCTCCGGGGGAACCGGGGAGCTGTTTTTT. Full variable domain (missing parts from reference TRBV25-1 and TRBJ2-2): EADIYQTPRYLVIGTGKKITLECSQTMGHDKMYWYQQDPGMELHLIHYSYGVNSTEKGDLSSESTVSRIRTEHFPLTLESARPSHTSQYLCASSVSGGTGELFFGEGSRLTVL.

The gene calls are TRBV9 and TRBJ2-5; D call uncertain. Germline values: CDR1 SGDLS, CDR2 YYNGEE. V was cut by 3 bases and J by 2 bases, with 5 bases left in between. The CDR3 totals 12 residues. DNA for the CDR3: TGTGCCAGCAGCGACCTACAAGAGACCCAGTACTTC. Amino acid sequence: CASSDLQETQYF.

This clone was seen only once. The V gene is TRBV1, the J gene TRBJ2-1. TRBV1 corresponds to a pseudogene. The length of the CDR3 is 13 residues. The CDR3: CTSSQVALNEQFF. CDR3 coding DNA: TGCACCAGCAGCCAAGTGGCGCTCAATGAGCAGTTCTTC.

The CDR3 coding sequence is TGTGCCAGCAGTGAGGCGGGACCCTCTTTCCCCTCCTACGAGCAGTACTTC. It codes for CASSEAGPSFPSYEQYF. The genes are TRBV2 and TRBJ2-7; possible D gene TRBD2, 6 bases. V was shortened by 3 bases and J by 0 bases, with 18 bases between the two germline ends. From germline, CDR1 is SNHLY and CDR2 FYNNEI. The CDR3 spans 17 residues.

The J gene is TRBJ2-7, the V gene TRBV5-6; TRBD2 is a possible D gene (6 bases). Per the germline V gene, CDR1 is SGHDT and CDR2 is YYEEEE. CDR3 length: 14 amino acids. V was clipped by 4 bases and J by 0 bases, with 11 bases between them. The DNA of the CDR3 is TGTGCCAGCAGCCGTCGGGGGAGCTCCTACGAGCAGTACTTC. It encodes CASSRRGSSYEQYF.

This chain connects TRBV10-3 to TRBJ2-3; 11 bases map to TRBD2. Germline assignment: CDR1 ENHRY and CDR2 SYGVKD. The J segment lost 5 bases and the V segment lost 7 bases, leaving 8 bases of the junction unmatched. The CDR3 is made up of 15 amino acids. The chain's CDR3 is CAITASGGPQDTQYF. Here the CDR3 DNA reads TGTGCCATCACGGCTAGCGGGGGGCCACAAGATACGCAGTATTTT.

The chain employs TRBV5-6 and TRBJ1-5; D unclear. Trimming stripped 5 bases from V and 2 bases from J, with 11 bases between. This CDR3 has 14 amino acids. Looked up from germline, CDR1 is SGHDT and CDR2 is YYEEEE. In DNA form, the CDR3 reads TGTGCCAGCAGTTACAGTCCGGGCAATCAGCCCCAGCATTTT. Protein: CASSYSPGNQPQHF.

This rearrangement joins TRBV14 to TRBJ2-3, with 7 bases aligning to TRBD2. The CDR3 has 15 residues. Per the germline V gene, CDR1 is SGHDN and CDR2 is FVKESK. After removal of 0 bases from V and 3 bases from J, the junction contained 3 bases not matched to a gene. The CDR3 loop is CASSQDGGGTDTQYF. Here the CDR3 DNA reads TGTGCCAGCAGCCAAGATGGGGGGGGAACAGATACGCAGTATTTT.

The chain has TRBV7-9 and TRBJ1-4; 9 bases line up with TRBD1. V was clipped by 5 bases and J by 8 bases; unmatched bases: 3. This CDR3 contains 13 residues. Germline V gene sequence: CDR1 SEHNR, CDR2 FQNEAQ (reference sequence). The CDR3 here is CASSRGQGEKLFF. The CDR3, as DNA: TGTGCCAGCAGCAGGGGACAGGGAGAAAAACTGTTTTTT.

V and J are TRBV5-1 and TRBJ2-7, with D possibly TRBD1 on 5 matching bases. V was trimmed by 3 bases and J by 3 bases, leaving 7 bases between them. The CDR3 contains 12 residues. Germline CDR1 and CDR2: SGHRS and YFSETQ. In DNA, the CDR3 is TGCGCCAGCAGCTCCAGGGTCTACGAGCAGTACTTC. Protein: CASSSRVYEQYF.